This T cell receptor beta chain was profiled in a study of T cells in localized non-small cell lung cancer. Regarding this clone: Its target is not known.

Study-level findings and limits: Researchers found a median approximately 53 of the top 100 tumor clones in adjacent lung.

Sequencing was performed with immunoSEQ multiplex PCR; in TCRdb, only in-frame clones are kept and a portion is missing. Altogether 2,000 to 3,000 clones are present, more than 20% being singletons, with the ten largest covering about an eighth. CDR1 is KGHSH, CDR2 LQKENI, per germline. The V end lost 3 bases, the J end lost 1 base, and 9 bases lay between the germline ends. The CDR3 extends over 15 amino acids. The receptor's source is a woman aged 35-75 years with stage II squamous cell lung carcinoma. The starting material was lung tumor tissue, obtained before any cancer treatment. This rearrangement joins TRBV18 to TRBJ2-2, with D hard to call. CDR3 DNA sequence: TGTGCCAGCTCACCCGTAATGGGGAACACCGGGGAGCTGTTTTTT. It codes for CASSPVMGNTGELFF. Based on the CDR3 plus reference TRBV18 and TRBJ2-2, the full variable domain is NAGVMQNPRHLVRRRGQEARLRCSPMKGHSHVYWYRQLPEEGLKFMVYLQKENIIDESGMPKERFSAEFPKEGPSILRIQQVVRGDSAAYFCASSPVMGNTGELFFGEGSRLTVL.